This T cell receptor (beta chain) was observed in a study of shared clonotypes between healthy human individuals. CD45RA+ naive and CD45RA-negative memory subsets were separated from CD4+ cells. Sequencing used immunoSEQ multiplex PCR; TCRdb keeps in-frame clones, though not all of them. The sample consists of 2 million to 2.5 million clones, 80% to 95% of them appearing once. The CDR3 contains 13 residues. J was trimmed by 4 bases and V by 3 bases; bases with no gene match: 2. CDR1 and CDR2 from the germline V gene are SQVTM and ANQGSEA. This sequence originates from a man aged 18-30 years in good health. Some clones in this sample may be carry-over from other donors' samples. The sequencing sample was made of naive CD4+ T cells from PBMCs. The sample's subset: CD45RA+ positively selected. The chain carries TRBV29-1 and TRBJ2-7; TRBD2 matches 11 bases. CDR3: CSVESSGRYEQYF. CDR3 nucleotide sequence: TGCAGCGTTGAGTCTAGCGGGAGGTACGAGCAGTACTTC.